A single T cell receptor (beta chain) is shown here with its context. The target antigen is unknown. This entry belongs to a study of breast tumors, draining lymph nodes, adjacent tissues. Study-wide points: Tumor TCR diversity was below lymph nodes but above nontumor tissue. Luminal-like breast cancer showed significantly higher tumor–nontumor repertoire similarity than basal-like. The data were judged consistent with most tumor T cells coming from lymph node and expanding in tumor.

MiXCR, run by TCRdb on the multiplex PCR reads, gives a single entry per CDR3 protein. The profile shows 30,000 to 40,000 distinct CDR3 sequences, 36% of them singletons. Per the germline V gene, CDR1 is WSHSY and CDR2 is SAAADI. The CDR3 is made up of 15 amino acids. V dropped 0 bases and J dropped 3 bases, with 6 bases sitting between them. The chain recombines TRBV10-2 with TRBJ1-6, with D possibly matching TRBD1 (5 bases). The source material was breast tumor tissue. This TCR was recovered from a female donor with breast cancer. Some clones in this sample may be carry-over from other donors' samples. CDR3 bases: TGCGCCAGCAGTGAGTCGGGGGTCTATAATTCACCCCTCCACTTT. Residues: CASSESGVYNSPLHF.